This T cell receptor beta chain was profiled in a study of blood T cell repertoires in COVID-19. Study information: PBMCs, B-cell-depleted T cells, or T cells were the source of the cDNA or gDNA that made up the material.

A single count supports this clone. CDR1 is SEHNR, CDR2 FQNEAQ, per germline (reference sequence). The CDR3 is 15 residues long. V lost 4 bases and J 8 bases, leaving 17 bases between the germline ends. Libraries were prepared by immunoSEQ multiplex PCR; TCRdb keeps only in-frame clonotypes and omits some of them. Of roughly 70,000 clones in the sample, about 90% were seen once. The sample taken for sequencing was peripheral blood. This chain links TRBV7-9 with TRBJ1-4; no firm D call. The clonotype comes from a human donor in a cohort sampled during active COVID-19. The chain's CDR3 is CASSSDSFIMEKLFF. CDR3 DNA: TGTGCCAGCAGCTCCGACTCCTTTATCATGGAAAAACTGTTTTTT.